This T cell receptor beta chain came from a study of CD4+ T cells in melanoma. The assay was immunoSEQ multiplex PCR, and TCRdb's table has in-frame clones only and misses some. The table records tens of thousands of clones, roughly two thirds of them present only once. V dropped 1 base and J dropped 3 bases, with 7 bases sitting between them. Germline CDR1 reads SGHDT; CDR2 reads YYEEEE. This CDR3 has 14 amino acids. Broader study findings: CD8+ T cell, macrophage and B cell function reportedly correlated with neoantigen-specific CD4+ T cells.

Turning to this clone: Its antigen is unknown.

The material sequenced was tumor tissue. The source of this sequence is a human donor with melanoma. J is TRBJ2-2 and V is TRBV5-6; D tentatively reads TRBD1 or TRBD2 (6 bases each). The CDR3 sequence is CASSLRGHTGELFF. The DNA for the CDR3 is TGTGCCAGCAGCTTGCGGGGGCACACCGGGGAGCTGTTTTTT.